This paragraph covers one T cell receptor beta chain sequence. The data are from a study of control samples from healthy donors and cancer patients. Data came from immunoSEQ multiplex PCR; TCRdb stores just in-frame clones and leaves some out. This sample has some 160,000 clones, with approximately 90% found just once. The specimen was blood. This receptor was taken from a woman under 40 in good health.

CDR3 sequence (DNA): TGTGCCAGCGCGGACGGACAGCTCACCGGGGAGCTGTTTTTT. Translation gives CASADGQLTGELFF. The chain recombines TRBV28 with TRBJ2-2, with D possibly TRBD1 on 6 matching bases. Germline CDR1 is MDHEN and CDR2 is SYDVKM. The length of the CDR3 is 14 residues. Trimming removed 8 bases from V and 4 bases from J, with 14 bases in between.